These T cell receptor beta chains were read from a single sample in a study of cytomegalovirus exposure and HLA in healthy donors. Profiled with immunoSEQ multiplex PCR; TCRdb holds only in-frame clones, not every one. The sample holds around 140,000 clones, over 65% seen once. Sequenced: PBMCs. These receptors originate from a man in his forties in good health and CMV-seropositive. Both conserved end residues are part of each CDR3. The D gene is left open where the match is weak. A clone size is listed for some rows: how often the clone was seen (once, few, many), or a class if it is expanded.

size	D	V	J	DNA	CDR3
NA	NA	TRBV30	TRBJ1-1	TGTGCCTGGACCCTCAACACTGAAGCTTTCTTT	CAWTLNTEAFF
NA	TRBD2	TRBV11-2	TRBJ2-7	TGTGCCAGCAGCTTTGGGACTAGCGGGAGTTACGAGCAGTACTTC	CASSFGTSGSYEQYF
NA	NA	TRBV28	TRBJ2-7	TGTGCCAGCAGTTTAGAGGCCCTACGACAAGCGGGGCAGTACTTC	CASSLEALRQAGQYF
few	NA	TRBV4-3	TRBJ1-3	TGCGCCAGCAGCCAAGGGGGGGGGAACACCATATATTTT	CASSQGGGNTIYF
NA	TRBD1	TRBV6-1	TRBJ1-5	TGTGCCAGCACCCCGACAGGGATTAGCAATCAGCCCCAGCATTTT	CASTPTGISNQPQHF
NA	NA	TRBV7-8	TRBJ2-3	TGTGCCAGCAGCTTCCAGGGCACAGATACGCAGTATTTT	CASSFQGTDTQYF
NA	TRBD2	TRBV5-1	TRBJ2-1	TGCGCCAGCAGCTCCACGCCTAGCGGGAACTCCTACAATGAGCAGTTCTTC	CASSSTPSGNSYNEQFF
NA	NA	TRBV7-8	TRBJ2-7	TGTGCCAGCAGCTTTAGCGGTTACGAGCAGTACTTC	CASSFSGYEQYF
NA	NA	TRBV6-4	TRBJ1-5	TGTGCCAGCAGTGCCGGTCTAACTGATAGCAATCAGCCCCAGCATTTT	CASSAGLTDSNQPQHF
NA	NA	TRBV25-1	TRBJ2-7	TGTGCCAGCAGTTACGGTGAGGCGGAGGGCTCCTACGAGCAGTACTTC	CASSYGEAEGSYEQYF
once	NA	TRBV4-1	TRBJ1-1	TGCGCCAGCAGCCAAGGCTACAGACGCTTGAACACTGAAGCTTTCTTT	CASSQGYRRLNTEAFF
NA	TRBD1	TRBV5-6	TRBJ1-6	TGTGCCAGCAGCACCCGGGACAGGGTAGTGGATTCACCCCTCCACTTT	CASSTRDRVVDSPLHF
NA	NA	TRBV7-9	TRBJ1-2	TGTTCCAGCAGCCAGGGGCTGAACTATGGCTACACCTTC	CSSSQGLNYGYTF
NA	NA	TRBV27	TRBJ1-1	TGTGCCAGCAGCCTAAGAGGGGGAACTGAAGCTTTCTTT	CASSLRGGTEAFF
NA	TRBD2	TRBV4-1	TRBJ2-7	TGCGCCAGCAGCCCGCAACTAGCGGGAGTGAGCTACGAGCAGTACTTC	CASSPQLAGVSYEQYF
NA	NA	TRBV2	TRBJ1-1	TGTGCCAATCACAGGGACGCGAACACTGAAGCTTTCTTT	CANHRDANTEAFF
few	TRBD1	TRBV7-9	TRBJ1-2	TGTGCCAGCAGCCGATGGACAGGGTTGTATGGCTACACCTTC	CASSRWTGLYGYTF
NA	NA	TRBV27	TRBJ1-6	TGTGCCAGCAGCGGACAGTTGGGGAATTCACCCCTCCACTTT	CASSGQLGNSPLHF
once	NA	TRBV9	TRBJ1-5	TGTGCCAGCAGCGTCCAGGAAAATCAGCCCCAGCATTTT	CASSVQENQPQHF
NA	TRBD1	TRBV13	TRBJ1-2	TGTGCCAGCAGCTCAAATAGGGACAGGGGGAAAAGGGGCTACACCTTC	CASSSNRDRGKRGYTF